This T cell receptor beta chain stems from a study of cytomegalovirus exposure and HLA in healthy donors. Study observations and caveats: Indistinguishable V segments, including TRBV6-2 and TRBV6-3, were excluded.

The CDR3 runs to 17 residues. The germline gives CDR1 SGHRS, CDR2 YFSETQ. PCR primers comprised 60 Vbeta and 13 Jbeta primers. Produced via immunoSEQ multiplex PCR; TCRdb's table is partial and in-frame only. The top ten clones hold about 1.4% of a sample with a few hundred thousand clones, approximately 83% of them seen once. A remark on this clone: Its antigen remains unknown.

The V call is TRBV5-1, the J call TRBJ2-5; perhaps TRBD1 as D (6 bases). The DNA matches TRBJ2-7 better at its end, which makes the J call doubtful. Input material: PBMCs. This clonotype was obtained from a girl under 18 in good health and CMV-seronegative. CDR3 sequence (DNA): TGCGCCAGCAGCTTGGCCGGGGCAGGGGTGTTTCCCTACGAGCAGTACTTC. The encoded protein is CASSLAGAGVFPYEQYF.